Only one count was recorded for the clone carrying this T cell receptor beta chain. Sequencing was performed with immunoSEQ multiplex PCR; in TCRdb, only in-frame clones are kept and a portion is missing. The sample shows around 92,000 clones, 65% to 85% of them seen only once. Stated time point: after dendritic cell vaccination, including at tumor progression/relapse. Only patients with spare fresh-frozen tumor and over two years of follow-up were included. Germline CDR1 is SGHRS and CDR2 is YFSETQ. CDR3 length equals 15 residues. V lost 4 bases and J lost 6; bases outside the gene matches: 7. This sample stems from a study of glioma-infiltrating T cells after dendritic cell vaccination.

Sample: blood, taken after dendritic cell vaccination. The sequence was obtained from a human donor with glioblastoma. This chain uses TRBV5-1 with TRBJ1-4, with 9 bases matching TRBD1. CDR3 in DNA: TGCGCCAGCAGCCATGGACAGGGGATTGATGAAAAACTGTTTTTT. This encodes CASSHGQGIDEKLFF.